The 32 T cell receptor beta chains in this list originate from one sample, sequenced in a study of blood T cell repertoires in COVID-19. Sequencing used immunoSEQ multiplex PCR; TCRdb keeps in-frame clones, though not all of them. The repertoire includes more than 150,000 clones, about 86% of them detected once, and roughly 20% sits in the top ten. Specimen: peripheral blood. The receptors were sampled from a man in his sixties or seventies with active or convalescent COVID-19.

The chain joins TRBV27 to TRBJ2-1; 11 bases are a match to TRBD2. Per the germline V gene, CDR1 is MNHEY and CDR2 is SMNVEV (reference sequence). The CDR3 loop spans 16 amino acids. The trim removed 7 bases at V and 9 bases at J, leaving 14 bases unmatched. CDR3 DNA sequence: TGTGCCAGCATAACCCGGCGGCTAGCGGGAGGTAGTGAGCAGTTCTTC. Protein product: CASITRRLAGGSEQFF.

This clone was seen at least ten times. J is TRBJ1-1 and V is TRBV19, with D perhaps TRBD1 (5 bases). This CDR3 spans 13 amino acids. Germline CDR1 LNHDA, CDR2 SQIVND (reference sequence). Between the trimmed V and J ends, which lost 3 bases and 6 bases, there was a span of 11 bases. Here the CDR3 DNA reads TGTGCCAGTAGTATGTACGGGGGGGCTGAAGCTTTCTTT. The encoded protein is CASSMYGGAEAFF.

The chain employs TRBV7-2 and TRBJ2-1; the match to TRBD2 covers 8 bases. CDR3 size: 16 residues. Trimming removed 3 bases from V and 4 bases from J; junction bases left unmatched: 8. Germline CDR1 SGHTA, CDR2 FQGNSA. CDR3 DNA: TGTGCCAGCAGCTTTAGCGGGGCGGGGGATTACAATGAGCAGTTCTTC. Its protein product is CASSFSGAGDYNEQFF.

V is TRBV4-1 and J is TRBJ1-4; 9 bases align to TRBD1. Germline V CDR1 and CDR2: MGHRA, YSYEKL. This CDR3 spans 15 amino acids. The V and J ends lost 3 bases and 6 bases, in that order; junction bases with no gene match: 5. CDR3 in DNA: TGCGCCAGCAGCCAGGGGGACAGGGTGGATGAAAAACTGTTTTTT. Protein: CASSQGDRVDEKLFF.

The chain has TRBV11-2 and TRBJ1-1; 8 bases are a match to TRBD1. Germline CDR1 and CDR2: SGHAT and FQNNGV. The CDR3 loop spans 13 amino acids. Losses at the gene ends were 6 bases for V and 7 bases for J; bases not matched to a gene: 7. CDR3 amino acids: CASSRQGRIEAFF. In DNA form, the CDR3 reads TGTGCCAGCAGTCGACAGGGGCGGATTGAAGCTTTCTTT. Full variable domain (outside the CDR3, taken from reference TRBV11-2 and TRBJ1-1): EAGVAQSPRYKIIEKRQSVAFWCNPISGHATLYWYQQILGQGPKLLIQFQNNGVVDDSQLPKDRFSAERLKGVDSTLKIQPAKLEDSAVYLCASSRQGRIEAFFGQGTRLTVV.

This clone was counted a few times. The chain recombines TRBV11-2 with TRBJ1-5, with D hard to call. The V and J ends lost 5 bases and 3 bases respectively, with 8 bases between them. The germline V gene encodes CDR1 SGHAT and CDR2 FQNNGV. The CDR3 contains 13 residues. The CDR3 nucleotides are TGTGCCAGCAGCCCCCAGGACAATCAGCCCCAGCATTTT. Translation: CASSPQDNQPQHF.

The chain employs TRBV29-1 and TRBJ2-1; TRBD2 matches 11 bases. The CDR3 length is 14 residues. The germline V gene encodes CDR1 SQVTM and CDR2 ANQGSEA. Germline trimming cut 8 bases from V and 8 bases from J; bases unmatched to any gene: 11. The CDR3 DNA is TGCAGCTACCGGACTAGCGGGTATAGCCATGAGCAGTTCTTC. Residues: CSYRTSGYSHEQFF.

This clone was recorded once. V and J are TRBV28 and TRBJ2-4; 8 bases are shared with TRBD2. With 8 bases clipped from V and 2 bases from J, the junction kept 2 bases outside the gene matches. From germline, CDR1 is MDHEN and CDR2 SYDVKM. The CDR3 is made up of 13 amino acids. This CDR3 is CASREGSKNIQYF. CDR3 sequence (DNA): TGTGCCAGCCGGGAGGGGTCCAAAAACATTCAGTACTTC.

This sequence joins TRBV5-4 and TRBJ1-1; TRBD1 matches at 10 bases. Per germline, CDR1 SGHNT and CDR2 YYREEE (reference sequence). This CDR3 is 15 amino acids long. V was clipped by 4 bases and J by 3 bases; unmatched bases: 6. The CDR3 sequence is CASSQKDRGDTEAFF. DNA of the CDR3: TGTGCCAGCAGCCAAAAGGACAGGGGGGACACTGAAGCTTTCTTT. Full variable domain (missing parts from reference TRBV5-4 and TRBJ1-1): ETGVTQSPTHLIKTRGQQVTLRCSSQSGHNTVSWYQQALGQGPQFIFQYYREEENGRGNFPPRFSGLQFPNYSSELNVNALELDDSALYLCASSQKDRGDTEAFFGQGTRLTVV.

The chain links TRBV3-1 (or the pseudogene TRBV3-2) to TRBJ1-5; D remains ambiguous. The germline gives CDR1 LGHDT, CDR2 YNNKEL (reference sequence). Deletions cut 2 bases from V and 3 bases from J, with 11 bases between. The CDR3 runs 15 residues. The CDR3, as DNA: TGTGCCAGCAGCCAAACACTAAGGAACAATCAGCCCCAGCATTTT. It encodes CASSQTLRNNQPQHF.

J is TRBJ1-1 and V is TRBV6-1; D gene ambiguous. The CDR3 contains 14 residues. Germline CDR1 reads MNHNS; CDR2 reads SASEGT. Trimming stripped 2 bases from V and 1 base from J, with 8 bases between. The CDR3 protein is CASSEMTENTEAFF. DNA for the CDR3: TGTGCCAGCAGTGAAATGACTGAGAACACTGAAGCTTTCTTT.

The chain uses TRBV19 and TRBJ2-1, with 8 bases fitting TRBD2. The V gene's germline CDR1 is LNHDA and CDR2 SQIVND (reference sequence). The CDR3 contains 14 residues. V lost 5 bases, J lost 9 bases, and 9 bases stayed unmatched. CDR3 in DNA: TGTGCCAGTAGTCCTCGGGGGGGGTGGAGTGAGCAGTTCTTC. It encodes CASSPRGGWSEQFF.

This clone has a single count. The V and J genes are TRBV16 and TRBJ1-2, with 12 bases fitting TRBD1. The V gene's germline CDR1 is KGHSY and CDR2 FQNENV. With 0 bases clipped from V and 5 bases from J, the junction kept 7 bases outside the gene matches. The CDR3 has 17 amino acids. CDR3 DNA: TGTGCCAGCAGCCAATCGGTCGGGACAGGGGGCAAGTATGGCTACACCTTC. Protein: CASSQSVGTGGKYGYTF.

The V and J genes are TRBV30 and TRBJ1-4; TRBD1 agrees at 12 bases. CDR1 and CDR2 (germline): GTSNPN, SVGIG (reference sequence). The junction had 6 bases not matched to a gene; V was cut back by 6 bases and J by 7 bases. The CDR3 is 14 amino acids. The CDR3 nucleotides are TGTGCCTGCGGCCGGGACAGGGGGCTTGAAAAACTGTTTTTT. This sequence encodes CACGRDRGLEKLFF.

J is TRBJ1-1 and V is TRBV5-1; D remains unclear. CDR1 is SGHRS, CDR2 YFSETQ, per germline. The V and J ends lost 4 bases and 0 bases respectively, with 7 bases between them. The CDR3 spans 13 residues. CDR3 DNA: TGCGCCAGCAGCACGAGGATGAACACTGAAGCTTTCTTT. Translating it yields CASSTRMNTEAFF.

The chain links TRBV19 to TRBJ1-2, with 7 positions matching TRBD1. Germline CDR1 reads LNHDA; CDR2 reads SQIVND (reference sequence). V dropped 7 bases and J dropped 4; count of bases not matched to a gene: 9. The CDR3 runs 14 residues. The CDR3 loop reads CASTETGITYGYTF. CDR3 nucleotide sequence: TGTGCCAGTACCGAGACAGGGATTACCTATGGCTACACCTTC.

This clone has just a few counts. The chain recombines TRBV5-1 with TRBJ2-1; 7 nucleotides match TRBD2. The V gene end was trimmed by 4 bases and the J gene end by 5 bases; junction bases not matched to a gene: 6. CDR3 length equals 14 residues. Germline V CDR1 and CDR2: SGHRS, YFSETQ. Here the CDR3 DNA reads TGCGCCAGCAGCATTTGGACTAGAAACAATGAGCAGTTCTTC. Translation: CASSIWTRNNEQFF.

The chain recombines TRBV5-1 with TRBJ2-1; the D is unclear. Trimming pared 4 bases from V and 1 base from J, leaving 12 bases between. The CDR3 runs to 15 residues. CDR1 is SGHRS and CDR2 is YFSETQ in the germline V gene. CDR3 region: CASSPEPGSYNEQFF. The DNA for the CDR3 is TGCGCCAGCAGCCCCGAGCCAGGTTCCTACAATGAGCAGTTCTTC.

This chain connects TRBV7-2 to TRBJ2-7; TRBD1 matches at 9 bases. The CDR3 runs 17 residues. Trimming at V came to 7 bases and at J to 0 bases, leaving 13 bases not matched to a gene. Looked up from germline, CDR1 is SGHTA and CDR2 is FQGNSA. The CDR3: CASNLGAGTGSSYEQYF. In DNA form, the CDR3 reads TGTGCCAGCAACTTGGGGGCCGGGACAGGGAGCTCCTACGAGCAGTACTTC.

This rearrangement joins TRBV5-1 to TRBJ1-6, with 9 bases fitting TRBD1. The V segment lost 4 bases and the J segment 3 bases; nucleotides outside the gene matches: 8. Germline CDR1 SGHRS, CDR2 YFSETQ. CDR3 length: 17 amino acids. Here the CDR3 reads CASSPGQGSVYNSPLHF. For the CDR3, the DNA is TGCGCCAGCAGCCCAGGACAGGGGTCCGTCTATAATTCACCCCTCCACTTT.

The rearrangement uses TRBV7-9 and TRBJ2-3, with 12 bases fitting TRBD2. Germline V gene data show CDR1 as SEHNR and CDR2 as FQNEAQ (reference sequence). The V segment lost 1 base and the J segment 1 base; nucleotides outside the gene matches: 3. This CDR3 is 17 amino acids long. DNA of the CDR3: TGTGCCAGCAGCTTAGGTCTAGCGGGAGGGGGCACAGATACGCAGTATTTT. It is translated as CASSLGLAGGGTDTQYF.

The chain links TRBV19 to TRBJ2-3; D may be TRBD1 (6 bases). The V end was cut by 5 bases, the J end by 0 bases, with 15 bases between. The length of the CDR3 is 16 residues. Germline CDR1 reads LNHDA; CDR2 reads SQIVND (reference sequence). This CDR3 reads CASSLTDRLSTDTQYF. In DNA form, the CDR3 reads TGTGCCAGTAGTTTAACCGACAGGTTAAGCACAGATACGCAGTATTTT.

V is TRBV27 and J is TRBJ1-4; TRBD1 matches at 8 bases. This CDR3 is built from 16 residues. In germline, CDR1 is MNHEY, CDR2 SMNVEV (reference sequence). With 5 bases clipped from V and 5 bases from J, the junction kept 10 bases outside the gene matches. The CDR3 here is CASSDLTGTGNEKLFF. CDR3 nucleotide sequence: TGTGCCAGCAGTGATCTAACCGGGACAGGCAATGAAAAACTGTTTTTT.

The chain links TRBV5-1 to TRBJ2-2, with TRBD2 identical over 13 bases. The V segment lost 5 bases and the J segment 1 base; nucleotides outside the gene matches: 5. Germline V gene sequence: CDR1 SGHRS, CDR2 YFSETQ. The CDR3 extends over 17 amino acids. DNA of the CDR3: TGCGCCAGCAGTTTCGGACTAGCGGGAGAGAACACCGGGGAGCTGTTTTTT. It encodes CASSFGLAGENTGELFF.

This chain links TRBV10-2 with TRBJ1-5, with D perhaps matching TRBD1 (6 bases). In germline, CDR1 is WSHSY, CDR2 SAAADI. CDR3 size: 15 residues. The ends were cut back, 8 bases at V and 9 bases at J, with 23 bases in the middle. The CDR3 DNA sequence: TGCGCCAGCGACCCCGGGACAAGGCGGGTTGTGCCCCAGCATTTT. Its protein product is CASDPGTRRVVPQHF.

The chain employs TRBV2 and TRBJ2-5; weak D call: TRBD2 (6 bases). This CDR3 has 13 residues. With 8 bases removed from V and 7 bases from J, the gap between germline ends came to 17 bases. The germline CDR1 and CDR2 sequences are SNHLY and FYNNEI. The chain's CDR3 is CASGTLKLGTQYF. DNA for the CDR3: TGTGCCAGCGGGACTTTAAAGCTGGGGACCCAGTACTTC.

The chain recombines TRBV28 with TRBJ2-3; TRBD2 matches at 11 bases. Per the germline V gene, CDR1 is MDHEN and CDR2 is SYDVKM. V shed 6 bases and J 1 base; nucleotides not matched to a gene: 6. CDR3 length equals 16 residues. CDR3: CASSLRLAGRTDTQYF. The CDR3 region has the DNA TGTGCCAGCAGCCTCCGACTAGCGGGACGCACAGATACGCAGTATTTT.

J is TRBJ2-5 and V is TRBV18; 8 bases line up with TRBD2. This CDR3 has 13 amino acids. V trimming: 6 bases; J trimming: 0 bases; junction bases outside the gene matches: 0. CDR1 is KGHSH, CDR2 LQKENI, per germline. In DNA, the CDR3 is TGTGCCAGCTCTAGCGGGGACCAAGAGACCCAGTACTTC. Its translation: CASSSGDQETQYF.

The chain employs TRBV21-1 and TRBJ1-4. TRBV21-1 is an annotated pseudogene. This CDR3 region has 16 residues. In nucleotides, the CDR3 is TGTGCCAGTGGGCAGCCTCCCGGAGGCCTTAATGAAAAACTGTTTTTT. Its translation: CASGQPPGGLNEKLFF.

The chain carries TRBV29-1 and TRBJ2-1; 7 bases map to TRBD1. The ends lost 7 bases at V and 6 bases at J; junction bases unmatched: 9. The CDR3 has 13 residues. Germline V gene lookup returns CDR1 SQVTM and CDR2 ANQGSEA. This CDR3 is CSARQGKGNEQFF. In nucleotides, the CDR3 is TGCAGCGCCCGACAGGGTAAAGGCAATGAGCAGTTCTTC.

This chain connects TRBV20-1 to TRBJ1-2, with D uncertain. The V end was cut by 3 bases, the J end by 8 bases, with 10 bases between. The CDR3 totals 11 residues. Germline V lookup: CDR1 DFQATT, CDR2 SNEGSKA (reference sequence). CDR3 residues: CSARTSKGYTF. The CDR3 DNA follows: TGCAGTGCTAGGACATCGAAAGGCTACACCTTC.

This chain connects TRBV15 to TRBJ1-3, with D maybe TRBD1 (6 bases). CDR3 length equals 18 residues. Germline CDR1 LNHNV, CDR2 YYDKDF (reference sequence). V gave up 0 bases and J gave up 2 bases, with 17 bases separating them. The CDR3 DNA reads as TGTGCCACCAGCAGAGATCGTGACACAGGGTATCCTGGAAACACCATATATTTT. Translated, it gives CATSRDRDTGYPGNTIYF.